One and the same sample provided the 17 T cell receptor beta chains below, sequenced in a study of T cell responses to AZD1222 COVID-19 vaccine. The assay was immunoSEQ multiplex PCR, and TCRdb's table has in-frame clones only and misses some. This sample has fewer than 100,000 clones, with more than 70% found just once. The starting material was peripheral blood, obtained 28 days after the second AZD1222 dose. Receptors originate from an adult who received the AZD1222 COVID-19 vaccine.

This clone qualifies as medium-sized. The chain carries TRBV2 and TRBJ1-1, with D possibly TRBD1 on 5 matching bases. Per the germline V gene, CDR1 is SNHLY and CDR2 is FYNNEI. The CDR3 sequence is 12 residues long. V was trimmed by 0 bases and J by 9 bases, leaving 8 bases between them. The CDR3 is CASSEAGRQAFF. CDR3 DNA sequence: TGTGCCAGCAGTGAAGCGGGACGTCAAGCTTTCTTT. The full variable domain, in which reference TRBV2 and TRBJ1-1 provide the parts outside the CDR3, is EPEVTQTPSHQVTQMGQEVILRCVPISNHLYFYWYRQILGQKVEFLVSFYNNEISEKSEIFDDQFSVERPDGSNFTLKIRSTKLEDSAMYFCASSEAGRQAFFGQGTRLTVV.

V gene TRBV20-1 combines with J gene TRBJ2-1; 7 bases agree with TRBD2. Per germline, CDR1 DFQATT and CDR2 SNEGSKA (reference sequence). With V trimmed by 3 bases and J by 3 bases, 11 bases remained unmatched. This CDR3 is 16 amino acids long. This chain's CDR3 is CSASSSAGTLYNEQFF. For the CDR3, the DNA is TGCAGTGCTAGTTCCTCAGCGGGAACCCTCTACAATGAGCAGTTCTTC.

The chain employs TRBV5-1 and TRBJ2-3; the D is unclear. The CDR3 runs 15 residues. Germline assignment: CDR1 SGHRS and CDR2 YFSETQ. Trimming left V 1 base short and J 0 bases short, with 9 bases between. The CDR3 nucleotides read TGCGCCAGCAGCTTGAGAAATCCAAGCACAGATACGCAGTATTTT. It specifies CASSLRNPSTDTQYF.

The rearrangement links TRBV11-2 to TRBJ2-7, with TRBD1 matching 7 bases. V was pared by 4 bases and J by 0 bases, with 15 bases of the junction left unmatched. CDR3 length: 18 residues. From germline, CDR1 is SGHAT and CDR2 FQNNGV. CDR3 amino acids: CASSSLGAGQGVSYEQYF. The CDR3 DNA sequence: TGTGCCAGCAGCTCCCTGGGGGCTGGGCAGGGGGTCTCCTACGAGCAGTACTTC.

The V and J genes are TRBV4-1 and TRBJ1-1; D gene ambiguous. Per the germline V gene, CDR1 is MGHRA and CDR2 is YSYEKL. This CDR3 has 15 residues. Trimming pared 4 bases from V and 4 bases from J, leaving 16 bases between. The CDR3 is CASSLPAPVGTEAFF. DNA of the CDR3: TGCGCCAGCAGCCTACCCGCCCCGGTAGGCACTGAAGCTTTCTTT.

The chain joins TRBV5-5 to TRBJ2-1, with D tentatively TRBD1 (6 bases). The CDR3 has 13 amino acids. CDR1 is SGHKS, CDR2 YYEKEE, per germline (reference sequence). The V gene lost 6 bases and the J gene lost 9 bases, with 16 bases spanning the gap. This chain's CDR3 is CASTETGLGEQFF. DNA of the CDR3: TGTGCCAGCACCGAAACAGGGTTGGGTGAGCAGTTCTTC.

This clone was detected only a few times. This chain joins TRBV27 and TRBJ2-7; the match to TRBD2 covers 12 bases. The CDR3 length is 17 residues. The ends lost 6 bases at V and 5 bases at J; junction bases unmatched: 14. The germline gives CDR1 MNHEY, CDR2 SMNVEV (reference sequence). CDR3 in amino acids: CASRRKTSGRGIDEQYF. In DNA form, the CDR3 reads TGTGCCAGCAGACGCAAGACTAGCGGGAGAGGTATTGACGAGCAGTACTTC.

The chain employs TRBV3-1 (or the pseudogene TRBV3-2) and TRBJ2-7; 7 nucleotides agree with TRBD1. Germline assignment: CDR1 LGHDT and CDR2 YNNKEL (reference sequence). The CDR3 is 15 residues long. V lost 1 base and J lost 0; bases outside the gene matches: 3. This chain's CDR3 is CASSQGDRISYEQYF. CDR3 in DNA: TGTGCCAGCAGCCAAGGGGACAGAATCTCCTACGAGCAGTACTTC.

This chain uses TRBV19 with TRBJ2-7, with TRBD2 matching 7 bases. With V trimmed by 0 bases and J by 4 bases, 9 bases remained unmatched. CDR3 size: 16 residues. In germline, CDR1 is LNHDA, CDR2 SQIVND (reference sequence). The CDR3: CASSIEVAGVGYEQYF. DNA of the CDR3: TGTGCCAGTAGTATAGAAGTGGCGGGAGTCGGGTACGAGCAGTACTTC. The entire variable domain, with the rest obtained from reference TRBV19 and TRBJ2-7, is as follows: DGGITQSPKYLFRKEGQNVTLSCEQNLNHDAMYWYRQDPGQGLRLIYYSQIVNDFQKGDIAEGYSVSREKKESFPLTVTSAQKNPTAFYLCASSIEVAGVGYEQYFGPGTRLTVT.

The chain recombines TRBV18 with TRBJ2-1; no clear D gene. V lost 0 bases and J 4 bases, leaving 4 bases between the germline ends. CDR3 size: 13 residues. The germline V gene has CDR1 KGHSH and CDR2 LQKENI. The CDR3 reads CASSPPSYNEQFF. As DNA, the CDR3 is TGTGCCAGCTCACCACCCAGTTACAATGAGCAGTTCTTC.

The V gene is TRBV4-1, the J gene TRBJ2-5; TRBD2 matches 14 bases. Unmatched junction bases numbered 6, after V lost 4 bases and J lost 5 bases. The CDR3 consists of 16 residues. From germline, CDR1 is MGHRA and CDR2 YSYEKL. The CDR3 loop reads CASSPGTSGSPETQYF. The CDR3, as DNA: TGCGCCAGCAGCCCGGGGACTAGCGGGAGTCCGGAGACCCAGTACTTC.

This sequence joins TRBV11-2 and TRBJ2-4, with 7 bases identical to TRBD2. Germline V gene lookup returns CDR1 SGHAT and CDR2 FQNNGV. The ends lost 6 bases at V and 7 bases at J; junction bases unmatched: 12. CDR3 length: 15 amino acids. The CDR3 nucleotides read TGTGCCAGCAGAACAATAAGGGGAGGGAGGAACATTCAGTACTTC. This sequence encodes CASRTIRGGRNIQYF.

The chain is built from TRBV7-2 and TRBJ1-2; D not resolved. Trimming cost V 3 bases and J 5 bases, with 13 bases left between them. The CDR3 is made up of 14 amino acids. Germline CDR1 is SGHTA and CDR2 is FQGNSA. The CDR3 here is CASSFVDGEYGYTF. The CDR3 DNA reads as TGTGCCAGCAGCTTCGTAGACGGGGAGTATGGCTACACCTTC.

This chain joins TRBV7-3 and TRBJ2-3; D possibly corresponds to TRBD2 (6 bases). Germline CDR1 SGHTA, CDR2 FQGTGA. The CDR3 is 15 amino acids. V lost 3 bases, J lost 2 bases, and 12 bases lay in between. The CDR3 is CASSLGSGFTDTQYF. CDR3 DNA: TGTGCCAGCAGCTTGGGAAGCGGGTTCACAGATACGCAGTATTTT. The full variable domain, in which reference TRBV7-3 and TRBJ2-3 provide the parts outside the CDR3, is GAGVSQTPSNKVTEKGKYVELRCDPISGHTALYWYRQSLGQGPEFLIYFQGTGAADDSGLPNDRFFAVRPEGSVSTLKIQRTERGDSAVYLCASSLGSGFTDTQYFGPGTRLTVL.

The J gene is TRBJ2-1, the V gene TRBV20-1; D could derive from TRBD1 or TRBD2 (6 bases each). Between the trimmed V and J ends, which lost 3 bases and 4 bases, there was a span of 13 bases. Germline V CDR1 and CDR2: DFQATT, SNEGSKA (reference sequence). The CDR3 totals 14 residues. The DNA of the CDR3 is TGCAGTGCTAGTTGGGTAGGGGGGTACAATGAGCAGTTCTTC. Its translation is CSASWVGGYNEQFF.

This sequence joins TRBV10-1 and TRBJ1-1, with no clear D. The V and J ends lost 6 bases and 9 bases respectively, with 11 bases between them. Germline CDR1 WNHNN, CDR2 SYGVQD (reference sequence). This CDR3 is built from 11 residues. The DNA for the CDR3 is TGCGCCAGCAGCCGGAGCGGACAAGCTTTCTTT. As protein: CASSRSGQAFF.

The V gene is TRBV24-1, the J gene TRBJ2-7; D remains unclear. With 2 bases removed from V and 11 bases from J, the gap between germline ends came to 9 bases. The length of the CDR3 is 11 residues. CDR1 and CDR2 from the germline V gene are KGHDR and SFDVKD. This CDR3 reads CATSDSYAEYF. The CDR3 DNA follows: TGTGCCACCAGTGATTCATATGCGGAGTACTTC.